This paragraph reports one T cell receptor (beta chain). The data were taken from a study of blood T cell repertoires in COVID-19. Overall study context: There were acute and convalescent COVID-19 samples, and they came from the United States, Italy and Spain. T cells, B-cell-depleted T cells, or PBMCs provided the cDNA or gDNA that served as material.

This CDR3 has 13 residues. J lost 0 bases, V lost 6 bases, and 1 base had no gene match. In the authors' workflow: Reference gene primer amplification gave estimated nucleated cell counts. Assay used: immunoSEQ multiplex PCR; TCRdb lists only in-frame clones, some missing. The D gene and trimming were derived from the DNA, and the V and J assignments and clone size from that table. The sample has 200,000 to 250,000 clones, 82% seen once; the top ten hold 9.5% to 15%. The rearrangement uses TRBV12-3 or TRBV12-4 and TRBJ2-7, with 8 bases lining up with TRBD1. The sequencing sample was made of peripheral blood. This sequence was found in a woman aged 40 to 55 with acute or convalescent COVID-19. CDR3 DNA: TGTGCCAGCAGAGGACAGGGCTCCTACGAGCAGTACTTC. This encodes CASRGQGSYEQYF.